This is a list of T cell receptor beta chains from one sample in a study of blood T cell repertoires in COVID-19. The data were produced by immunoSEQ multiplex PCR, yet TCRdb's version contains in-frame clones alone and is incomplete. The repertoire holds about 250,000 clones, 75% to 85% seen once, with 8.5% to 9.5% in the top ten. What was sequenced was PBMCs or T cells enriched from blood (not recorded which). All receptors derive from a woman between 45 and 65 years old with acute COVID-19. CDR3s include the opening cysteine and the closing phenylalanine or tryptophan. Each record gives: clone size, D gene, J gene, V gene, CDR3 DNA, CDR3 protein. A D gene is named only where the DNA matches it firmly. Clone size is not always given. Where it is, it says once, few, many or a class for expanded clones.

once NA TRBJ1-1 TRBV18 TGTGCCAGCTCACCGGGAGGGACACAGAACACTGAAGCTTTCTTT CASSPGGTQNTEAFF
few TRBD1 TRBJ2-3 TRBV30 TGTGCCTGGTCCACCGGGACAGGGCACGAAGATACGCAGTATTTT CAWSTGTGHEDTQYF
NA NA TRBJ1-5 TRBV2 TGTGCCAGCAGTGGGGCAGGCCAGTGGGTTCAGCCCCAGCATTTT CASSGAGQWVQPQHF
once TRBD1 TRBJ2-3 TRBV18 TGTGCCAGCTCACCCCAACAGGGGGCAAGAGATACGCAGTATTTT CASSPQQGARDTQYF
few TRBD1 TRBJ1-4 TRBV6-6 TGTGCCAGCAGTCGCAACCGGGACAGGGCTTCGGGTGAAAAACTGTTTTTT CASSRNRDRASGEKLFF
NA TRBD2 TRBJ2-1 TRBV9 TGTGCCAGCAGCCCTGGGGTAACTAGCGGGGGGGATTATGAGCAGTTCTTC CASSPGVTSGGDYEQFF
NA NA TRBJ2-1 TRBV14 TGTGCCAGCAGCCAAGGTACAGCCCCGTTCAATGAGCAGTTCTTC CASSQGTAPFNEQFF
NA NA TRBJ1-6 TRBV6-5 TGTGCCAGCAGCATACAGGGTGCCCCCCTCCACTTT CASSIQGAPLHF
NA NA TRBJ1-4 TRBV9 TGTGCCAGCAGCCCCCGCCCAGCAACTAATGAAAAACTGTTTTTT CASSPRPATNEKLFF
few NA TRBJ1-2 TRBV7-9 TGTGCCAGCAGCTTAGGGGAGATGCGGGGCTACACCTTC CASSLGEMRGYTF
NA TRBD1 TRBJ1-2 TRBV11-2 TGTGCCAGCAGCCCGGGACAGGGTAACTATGGCTACACCTTC CASSPGQGNYGYTF
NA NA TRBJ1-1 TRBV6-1 TGTGCCAGCAGTGAAGTCAGTCGATCGGTTGGCAGAGGGACTGAAGCTTTCTTT CASSEVSRSVGRGTEAFF
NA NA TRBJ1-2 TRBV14 TGTGCCAGCAGCCAGTATTATGGCTACACCTTC CASSQYYGYTF
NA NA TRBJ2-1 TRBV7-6 TGTGCCAGCAGCCGGGGACACAATCGGTTGCACAATGAGCAGTTCTTC CASSRGHNRLHNEQFF
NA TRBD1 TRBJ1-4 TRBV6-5 TGTGCCAGCAGTCCGGGACAGAGTAATGAAAAACTGTTTTTT CASSPGQSNEKLFF
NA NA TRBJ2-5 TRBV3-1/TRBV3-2 TGTGCCAGCAGCCAAGGAAGGCAGGGTTTAGAGACCCAGTACTTC CASSQGRQGLETQYF
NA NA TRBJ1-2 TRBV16 TGTGCCAGCACCCTTACCCAGGGTCCCTATGGCTACACCTTC CASTLTQGPYGYTF
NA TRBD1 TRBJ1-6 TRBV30 TGTGCCTGCCGGGGACAGGATAATTCACCCCTCCACTTT CACRGQDNSPLHF
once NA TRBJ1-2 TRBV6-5 TGTGCCAGCACTCCGGGGGGGCGAGGCTACACCTTC CASTPGGRGYTF
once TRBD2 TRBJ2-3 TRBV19 TGTGCCAGTAGTATATTCGTCACTAGCGGGGGGCGAGGCACAGATACGCAGTATTTT CASSIFVTSGGRGTDTQYF
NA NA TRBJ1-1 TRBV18 TGTGCCAGCTCAACAAAAACAGGTTTCACTGAAGCTTTCTTT CASSTKTGFTEAFF
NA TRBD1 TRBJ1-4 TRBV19 TGTGCCAGTAGAGAACAGGGGTTGGGGACGAAAAAACTGTTTTTT CASREQGLGTKKLFF
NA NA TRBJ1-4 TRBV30 TGTGCCTGGAGTGTCAGAAATGAAAAACTGTTTTTT CAWSVRNEKLFF
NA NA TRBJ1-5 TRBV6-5 TGTGCCAGCAGTTACCAACAGGGAAAAAATCAGCCCCAGCATTTT CASSYQQGKNQPQHF
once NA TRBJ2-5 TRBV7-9 TGTGCCAGCAGCTTGGGGGGGCTGAGAGAGACCCAGTACTTC CASSLGGLRETQYF
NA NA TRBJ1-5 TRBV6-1 TGTGCCAGCAGTGAAGCGGGAGGGGGACGGCATCAGCCCCAGCATTTT CASSEAGGGRHQPQHF
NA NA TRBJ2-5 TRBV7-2 TGTGCCAGCAGCTTACGTCTCGCGCGGGGACGTCAAGAGACCCAGTACTTC CASSLRLARGRQETQYF
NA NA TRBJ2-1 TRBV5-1 TGCGCCAGCAGCTTGTCTGGCGGGGCGCTATACAATGAGCAGTTCTTC CASSLSGGALYNEQFF
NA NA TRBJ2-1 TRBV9 TGTGCCAGCAGCGTAATGATGGGGGGGCCGCACAATGAGCAGTTCTTC CASSVMMGGPHNEQFF
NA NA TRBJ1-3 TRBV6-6 TGTGCCAGCAGGGGGCCTTCTGGAAACACCATATATTTT CASRGPSGNTIYF
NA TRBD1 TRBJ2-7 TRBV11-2 TGTGCCAGCAGCTTAGATCCCGGGACAGGGAACTACGAGCAGTACTTC CASSLDPGTGNYEQYF
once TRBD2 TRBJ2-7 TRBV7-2 TGTGCCAGCAGCCCCGGGACTAGCGGGGTATACGAGCAGTACTTC CASSPGTSGVYEQYF
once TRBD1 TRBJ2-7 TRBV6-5 TGTGCCAGCCGCAGGGGGCTTTACGAGCAGTACTTC CASRRGLYEQYF
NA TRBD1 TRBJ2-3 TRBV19 TGTGCCAGTAGTGGGCCACAGGGGTTTGCAGATACGCAGTATTTT CASSGPQGFADTQYF
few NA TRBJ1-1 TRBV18 TGTGCCAGCTCACCCACGGGGAACACTGAAGCTTTCTTT CASSPTGNTEAFF
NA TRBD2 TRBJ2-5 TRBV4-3 TGCGCCAGCAGCCAAGAGGCTCTTCGGATTAGCGGGGAGACCCAGTACTTC CASSQEALRISGETQYF
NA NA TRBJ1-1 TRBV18 TGTGCCAGCTCACCACTTGGGGGCCCCCTGAACACTGAAGCTTTCTTT CASSPLGGPLNTEAFF
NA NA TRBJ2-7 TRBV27 TGTGCCAGCAGGGGACACCCATTCTCCTACGAGCAGTACTTC CASRGHPFSYEQYF
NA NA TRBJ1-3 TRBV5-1 TGCGCCAGCAGCTTGGCTTCTCCAGGGAATGGAAACACCATATATTTT CASSLASPGNGNTIYF
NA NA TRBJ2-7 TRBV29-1 TGCAGCTGTGATTCGGGGACAAGGAGCTCCTACGAGCAGTACTTC CSCDSGTRSSYEQYF
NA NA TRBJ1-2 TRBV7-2 TGTGCCAGCAGCTTAGGGGGCGCGGATGGCTACACCTTC CASSLGGADGYTF
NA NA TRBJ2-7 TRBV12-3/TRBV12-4 TGTGCCAGCAGTTTTGGCAGGGCATACGAGCAGTACTTC CASSFGRAYEQYF